Listed here are 27 T cell receptor beta chains from one sample, sequenced in a study of radiation and T cells in renal cell carcinoma. Profiling relied on immunoSEQ multiplex PCR, and the TCRdb table lists in-frame clones only, not all of them. The profile shows roughly 45,000 clones, about 84% of them singletons. Time point noted: blood 4 weeks post-SBRT, at nephrectomy. Treatment indicated: 15 Gy SBRT to primary tumor, nephrectomy 4 weeks later. The source material was blood, sampled from a patient whose treatment included radiotherapy and nephrectomy. Source of these receptors: a woman in her seventies with renal cell carcinoma.

The chain employs TRBV5-1 and TRBJ1-4; D gene uncertain. Trimming took off 0 bases at V and 12 bases at J, with 18 bases between the two ends. The V gene's germline CDR1 is SGHRS and CDR2 YFSETQ. The CDR3 consists of 15 residues. The CDR3 region is CASSLAVGGGTELFF. The CDR3 nucleotides read TGCGCCAGCAGCTTGGCCGTTGGAGGTGGCACTGAACTGTTTTTT.

This chain connects TRBV7-7 to TRBJ2-1; tentatively, D is TRBD2 (5 bases). The CDR3 totals 15 residues. Germline loops: CDR1 SSHAT, CDR2 FNYEAQ (reference sequence). V gave up 5 bases and J gave up 0 bases, with 11 bases separating them. Here the CDR3 reads CASSKLGSSYNEQFF. CDR3 DNA: TGTGCCAGCAGCAAACTAGGCAGCTCCTACAATGAGCAGTTCTTC.

V is TRBV19 and J is TRBJ2-1; no firm D call. V lost 3 bases, J lost 6 bases, and 9 bases lay in between. Per the germline V gene, CDR1 is LNHDA and CDR2 is SQIVND (reference sequence). The CDR3 is made up of 13 amino acids. The CDR3 region is CASSIQSRNEQFF. CDR3 DNA sequence: TGTGCCAGTAGTATTCAGAGCCGCAATGAGCAGTTCTTC. The full variable domain, in which reference TRBV19 and TRBJ2-1 provide the parts outside the CDR3, is DGGITQSPKYLFRKEGQNVTLSCEQNLNHDAMYWYRQDPGQGLRLIYYSQIVNDFQKGDIAEGYSVSREKKESFPLTVTSAQKNPTAFYLCASSIQSRNEQFFGPGTRLTVL.

This chain joins TRBV6-1 and TRBJ1-1, with TRBD1 matching over 7 bases. The germline V gene has CDR1 MNHNS and CDR2 SASEGT. V shed 4 bases and J 4 bases; nucleotides not matched to a gene: 3. This CDR3 contains 13 residues. CDR3 amino acids: CASSVHRGTEAFF. As DNA, the CDR3 is TGTGCCAGCAGTGTCCACAGGGGCACTGAAGCTTTCTTT.

The rearrangement joins TRBV11-2 to TRBJ1-5; D is uncertain. Germline values: CDR1 SGHAT, CDR2 FQNNGV. The CDR3 contains 13 residues. V was clipped by 4 bases and J by 5 bases, with 9 bases between them. CDR3 protein: CASSYQTDQPQHF. CDR3 DNA: TGTGCCAGCAGCTACCAGACGGATCAGCCCCAGCATTTT. Variable domain in full (rest from reference TRBV11-2 and TRBJ1-5): EAGVAQSPRYKIIEKRQSVAFWCNPISGHATLYWYQQILGQGPKLLIQFQNNGVVDDSQLPKDRFSAERLKGVDSTLKIQPAKLEDSAVYLCASSYQTDQPQHFGDGTRLSIL.

Notes on this clone: Other DNA sequences in this sample translate to the same CDR3. The rearrangement joins TRBV29-1 to TRBJ2-7; TRBD1 aligns across 11 bases. Germline V gene sequence: CDR1 SQVTM, CDR2 ANQGSEA. CDR3 size: 13 residues. V shed 7 bases and J 2 bases; nucleotides not matched to a gene: 4. The CDR3 sequence is CSAQGQGAYEQYF. CDR3 sequence (DNA): TGCAGCGCCCAGGGACAGGGGGCCTACGAGCAGTACTTC.

The chain uses TRBV19 and TRBJ2-1; no firm D call. The CDR3 sequence is 13 residues long. The V gene's germline CDR1 is LNHDA and CDR2 SQIVND (reference sequence). V was pared by 5 bases and J by 5 bases, with 10 bases between. CDR3 bases: TGTGCCAGTAGTCCTCTAAGTAACAATGAGCAGTTCTTC. It encodes CASSPLSNNEQFF.

The J gene is TRBJ2-3, the V gene TRBV13; D might be TRBD2 (5 bases). Trimming removed 5 bases from V and 0 bases from J, with 12 bases in between. CDR3 length: 15 amino acids. Germline V lookup: CDR1 PRHDT, CDR2 FYEKMQ (reference sequence). In nucleotides, the CDR3 is TGTGCCAGCAGCGAGGGCACCAGTAGCACAGATACGCAGTATTTT. Translating gives CASSEGTSSTDTQYF.

In this sample, this clone turned up once. The V and J genes are TRBV19 and TRBJ2-1; TRBD2 matches 7 bases. The CDR3 covers 19 residues. Germline CDR1 is LNHDA and CDR2 is SQIVND (reference sequence). Trimming took 1 base from V and 0 from J; bases not matched to a gene: 12. The CDR3 region is CASSIVGVAGGSSYNEQFF. In DNA form, the CDR3 reads TGTGCCAGTAGTATAGTCGGGGTAGCGGGTGGATCCTCCTACAATGAGCAGTTCTTC.

The chain employs TRBV9 and TRBJ2-2, with D hard to call. Trimming took off 2 bases at V and 4 bases at J, with 9 bases between the two ends. Per the germline V gene, CDR1 is SGDLS and CDR2 is YYNGEE. The CDR3 extends over 14 amino acids. DNA for the CDR3: TGTGCCAGCAGCGTCATAGAAGGCACCGGGGAGCTGTTTTTT. This sequence encodes CASSVIEGTGELFF.

The chain joins TRBV19 to TRBJ1-1; D is perhaps TRBD1 (6 bases). V lost 6 bases and J 4 bases, leaving 12 bases between the germline ends. Germline V gene sequence: CDR1 LNHDA, CDR2 SQIVND (reference sequence). The CDR3 loop spans 13 amino acids. In DNA form, the CDR3 reads TGTGCCAGTAGAAGGACAGAAGCCACTGAAGCTTTCTTT. The encoded protein is CASRRTEATEAFF.

This clone was detected once. The chain employs TRBV7-9 and TRBJ1-3; 8 bases align to TRBD1. Looked up from germline, CDR1 is SEHNR and CDR2 is FQNEAQ (reference sequence). The CDR3 is 14 amino acids. Trimming removed 8 bases from V and 3 bases from J; junction bases left unmatched: 6. The CDR3 DNA follows: TGTGCCAGCGGAGACAGGGGCTTTGGAAACACCATATATTTT. Translating gives CASGDRGFGNTIYF.

This clone was found once. This chain links TRBV19 with TRBJ1-1, with D tentatively TRBD1 (5 bases). CDR1 and CDR2 from the germline V gene are LNHDA and SQIVND (reference sequence). The CDR3 runs to 14 residues. Trimming stripped 11 bases from V and 5 bases from J, with 21 bases between. The CDR3 DNA sequence: TGTGCCGCAGACTCGGGGCGGGTAGGGACTGAAGCTTTCTTT. Protein product: CAADSGRVGTEAFF.

This clone was observed a single time. The chain has TRBV5-4 and TRBJ2-7; tentatively, D is TRBD2 (6 bases). In germline, CDR1 is SGHNT, CDR2 YYREEE (reference sequence). V gave up 2 bases and J gave up 1 base, with 19 bases separating them. This CDR3 region has 17 residues. The CDR3 protein is CASSFGRERGRSYEQYF. The CDR3 DNA is TGTGCCAGCAGCTTTGGAAGGGAGCGTGGGAGGTCCTACGAGCAGTACTTC.

This clone appeared once. V usage is TRBV6-6 and J usage is TRBJ1-1, with 12 bases that match TRBD1. Germline CDR1 is MNHNY and CDR2 is SVGAGI (reference sequence). The CDR3 totals 16 residues. The V segment lost 5 bases and the J segment 4 bases; nucleotides outside the gene matches: 8. The CDR3 reads CASSKPGQGASTEAFF. DNA for the CDR3: TGTGCCAGCAGTAAACCGGGACAGGGGGCTAGCACTGAAGCTTTCTTT.

The J gene is TRBJ1-2, the V gene TRBV9; 9 nucleotides match TRBD1. V lost 4 bases to trimming and J lost 5 bases; unmatched junction nucleotides: 12. The CDR3 consists of 16 residues. Germline CDR1 SGDLS, CDR2 YYNGEE. CDR3 region: CASSPDRGGKSYGYTF. DNA for the CDR3: TGTGCCAGCAGCCCGGACAGGGGAGGGAAGTCGTATGGCTACACCTTC.

This clone occurred a few times. J is TRBJ2-1 and V is TRBV2, with 10 bases identical to TRBD1. Trimming removed 2 bases from V and 6 bases from J; junction bases left unmatched: 4. The germline V gene encodes CDR1 SNHLY and CDR2 FYNNEI. The CDR3 covers 15 residues. CDR3 DNA: TGTGCCAGCAGTGAAAGACAGGGGGCGGCCAATGAGCAGTTCTTC. Amino acid sequence: CASSERQGAANEQFF.

V is TRBV5-6 and J is TRBJ1-5, with D unresolved. The V gene's germline CDR1 is SGHDT and CDR2 YYEEEE. This CDR3 comprises 15 residues. Trimming took 1 base from V and 0 from J, leaving 8 bases between them. This chain's CDR3 is CASSLSVSSNQPQHF. The CDR3 nucleotides read TGTGCCAGCAGCTTGTCGGTCAGTAGCAATCAGCCCCAGCATTTT.

The chain has TRBV2 and TRBJ1-6; D ambiguous. CDR1 and CDR2 (germline): SNHLY, FYNNEI. The ends were cut back, 3 bases at V and 6 bases at J, with 12 bases in the middle. The CDR3 length is 15 residues. The DNA for the CDR3 is TGTGCCAGCAGTGATTTAGGGCAGACTAATTCACCCCTCCACTTT. It translates to CASSDLGQTNSPLHF.

The chain has TRBV18 and TRBJ1-4; maybe TRBD1 (6 bases). This CDR3 comprises 14 residues. CDR1 is KGHSH, CDR2 LQKENI, per germline. V lost 2 bases, J lost 6 bases, and 10 bases lay in between. This CDR3 reads CASSPGGLDEKLFF. The CDR3 DNA reads as TGTGCCAGCTCACCAGGGGGCTTGGATGAAAAACTGTTTTTT.

This clone was seen only a few times. The V gene is TRBV6-5, the J gene TRBJ1-1; 7 bases map to TRBD1. The trim removed 7 bases at V and 4 bases at J, leaving 12 bases unmatched. The CDR3 consists of 15 residues. Germline V gene data show CDR1 as MNHEY and CDR2 as SVGAGI. The CDR3 loop is CASNIQGTATTEAFF. CDR3 coding DNA: TGTGCCAGCAATATACAAGGGACAGCAACCACTGAAGCTTTCTTT.

The sample holds a few counts of this clone. The chain couples TRBV4-1 to TRBJ1-1, with D tentatively TRBD1 (6 bases). The V end was cut by 0 bases, the J end by 4 bases, with 15 bases between. The CDR3 is 16 residues long. The germline V gene encodes CDR1 MGHRA and CDR2 YSYEKL. The CDR3 nucleotides are TGCGCCAGCAGCCAAGATGGACACAGGGTGGGCACTGAAGCTTTCTTT. Translation gives CASSQDGHRVGTEAFF.

This clone occurred a few times. The chain combines TRBV27 with TRBJ2-7; D ambiguous. The germline CDR1 and CDR2 sequences are MNHEY and SMNVEV (reference sequence). The CDR3 loop spans 14 amino acids. V dropped 5 bases and J dropped 4 bases, with 15 bases sitting between them. In DNA form, the CDR3 reads TGTGCCAGCAGTCTTTCGGCCGAATATTACGAGCAGTACTTC. Translated: CASSLSAEYYEQYF.

The chain uses TRBV5-4 and TRBJ1-4; perhaps TRBD1 as D (5 bases). The germline CDR1 and CDR2 sequences are SGHNT and YYREEE (reference sequence). V shed 0 bases and J shed 8 bases, with 11 bases lying between them. This CDR3 has 14 amino acids. The CDR3 spells CASSLEGRDEKLFF. The CDR3 coding sequence is TGTGCCAGCAGCTTGGAGGGCAGGGACGAAAAACTGTTTTTT.

The chain carries TRBV6-5 and TRBJ1-3; no clear D gene. In germline, CDR1 is MNHEY, CDR2 SVGAGI. The V end lost 2 bases, the J end lost 3 bases, and 8 bases lay between the germline ends. The CDR3 runs 14 residues. This CDR3 reads CASSYEGDGNTIYF. Here the CDR3 DNA reads TGTGCCAGCAGTTACGAGGGTGATGGAAACACCATATATTTT.

The chain recombines TRBV5-5 with TRBJ1-1, with TRBD1 identical over 7 bases. The germline V gene has CDR1 SGHKS and CDR2 YYEKEE (reference sequence). The CDR3 runs to 14 residues. Trimming at V came to 0 bases and at J to 8 bases, leaving 7 bases not matched to a gene. The CDR3 nucleotides are TGTGCCAGCAGCTTGGAGGGAGGGGGCCAGGAAGCTTTCTTT. Translated, it gives CASSLEGGGQEAFF.

CDR3 DNA sequence: TGTGCCACCAGCAGAGACAGGGGACGTTTAGCTTTCTTT. Translated, it gives CATSRDRGRLAFF. The rearrangement joins TRBV15 to TRBJ1-1; TRBD1 is a possible D gene (6 bases). The V end lost 0 bases, the J end lost 10 bases, and 12 bases lay between the germline ends. Per the germline V gene, CDR1 is LNHNV and CDR2 is YYDKDF (reference sequence). The CDR3 loop spans 13 amino acids.